Listed below are T cell receptor beta chains from one sample, sequenced in a study of type 1 and type 2 diabetes patients. TCRdb re-called the multiplex PCR reads through MiXCR, storing one row per CDR3 protein. The sample consists of about 290,000 distinct CDR3 sequences, more than 40% of them appearing once. The sample was peripheral blood mononuclear cells (PBMCs). The receptors come from a young man with type 2 diabetes. The CDR3 runs from the conserved cysteine through the conserved F or W. Fields, in order: V gene, clone size, J gene, D gene, CDR3 protein, CDR3 DNA. The D gene is left open where the match is weak. Size values are once, few and many counts, or a class for expanded clones, and some rows have none.

TRBV15	-	TRBJ2-7	TRBD1	CASSFGQASYEQYF	TGTGCCAGCAGCTTCGGACAGGCCTCCTACGAGCAGTACTTC
TRBV7-3	-	TRBJ2-7	TRBD1	CASSLALFEGADEQYF	TGTGCCAGCAGCTTAGCGTTGTTTGAGGGGGCGGACGAGCAGTACTTC
TRBV19	few	TRBJ1-4	-	CASSWGEKLFF	TGTGCCAGTAGTTGGGGCGAAAAACTGTTTTTT
TRBV10-1	many	TRBJ1-1	-	CASSDLNTEAFF	TGCGCCAGCAGTGATTTGAACACTGAAGCTTTCTTT
TRBV7-2	-	TRBJ2-2	TRBD1	CASARQGSTGELFF	TGTGCCAGCGCCCGACAGGGGAGCACCGGGGAGCTGTTTTTT
TRBV9	-	TRBJ2-5	TRBD2	CASSVATSGGNQETQYF	TGTGCCAGCAGCGTAGCCACCTCGGGAGGGAATCAAGAGACCCAGTACTTC
TRBV7-2	-	TRBJ2-2	-	CASSDGELFF	TGTGCCAGCAGCGACGGGGAGCTGTTTTTT
TRBV12-3/TRBV12-4	-	TRBJ1-4	-	CASSLNPTNEKLFF	TGTGCCAGCAGTTTAAACCCAACTAATGAAAAACTGTTTTTT
TRBV11-2	-	TRBJ2-1	TRBD1	CASSLGGRTGLYNEQFF	TGTGCCAGCAGCTTAGGGGGTCGGACAGGGCTCTACAATGAGCAGTTCTTC
TRBV7-6	-	TRBJ2-7	TRBD2	CASSLEGLVNEQYF	TGTGCCAGCAGCTTAGAGGGACTAGTTAACGAGCAGTACTTC
TRBV20-1	-	TRBJ1-5	TRBD1	CSACTSGQGQPQHF	TGCAGTGCTTGTACCTCGGGACAGGGTCAGCCCCAGCATTTT
TRBV14	once	TRBJ2-1	TRBD1	CASSQVGGPYNEQFF	TGTGCCAGCAGCCAGGTAGGGGGCCCCTACAATGAGCAGTTCTTC
TRBV30	-	TRBJ2-3	-	CAYGRSSTDTQYF	TGTGCCTACGGACGGTCTAGCACAGATACGCAGTATTTT
TRBV29-1	-	TRBJ2-7	-	CSVQRNYEQYF	TGCAGCGTTCAGCGCAACTACGAGCAGTACTTC
TRBV2	many	TRBJ2-7	TRBD1	CASNPRGLSYEQYF	TGTGCCAGCAATCCCAGGGGGCTTTCCTACGAGCAGTACTTC
TRBV24-1	-	TRBJ2-7	-	CATSNQGIPYEQYF	TGTGCCACCTCAAATCAGGGAATTCCCTACGAGCAGTACTTC
TRBV20-1	-	TRBJ2-7	TRBD1	CSATAGTGTYEQYF	TGCAGTGCTACAGCCGGGACAGGGACTTACGAGCAGTACTTC
TRBV6-6	-	TRBJ2-7	-	CASRAYGTEQYF	TGTGCCAGCAGAGCGTACGGCACCGAGCAGTACTTC
TRBV19	-	TRBJ2-2	TRBD2	CVSRVAGGSGELFF	TGTGTCAGTAGAGTAGCGGGAGGTTCCGGGGAGCTGTTTTTT
TRBV7-4	few	TRBJ2-2	-	CASSALFGELFF	TGTGCCAGCAGCGCGTTATTCGGGGAGCTGTTTTTT
TRBV24-1	-	TRBJ2-7	-	CATSDPSRGGRIEQYF	TGTGCCACCAGTGATCCCTCGAGGGGGGGCCGGATCGAGCAGTACTTC
TRBV4-1	few	TRBJ2-3	TRBD2	CASSQGLVISTDTQYF	TGCGCCAGCAGCCAGGGACTAGTGATTAGCACAGATACGCAGTATTTT